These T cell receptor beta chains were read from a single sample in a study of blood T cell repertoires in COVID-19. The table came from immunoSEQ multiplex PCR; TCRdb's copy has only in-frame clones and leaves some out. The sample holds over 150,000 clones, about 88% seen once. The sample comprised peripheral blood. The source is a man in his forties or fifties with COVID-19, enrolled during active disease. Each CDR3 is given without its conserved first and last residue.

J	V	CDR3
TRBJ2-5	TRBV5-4	ASSLGTSVVQETQY
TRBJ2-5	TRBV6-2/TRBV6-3	ASSYSTFYQETQY
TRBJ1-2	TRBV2	ASSLRQARFGGYGYT
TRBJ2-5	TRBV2	ASSQGGGAGETQY
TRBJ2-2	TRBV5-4	ASSSRGLAGEVGELF
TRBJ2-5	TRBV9	ASSVAPRETQY
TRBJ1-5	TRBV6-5	ASGLTPNSNQPQH
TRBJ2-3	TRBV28	ASSLATVTDTQY
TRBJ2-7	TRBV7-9	ASSLDRVPYEQY
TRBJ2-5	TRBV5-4	ASSLLGVGTQY
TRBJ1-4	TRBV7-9	ASSPTVTNEKLF
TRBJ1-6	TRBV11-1	ASSLIGAAPLH
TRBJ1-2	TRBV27	ASSLSGGAGYGYT
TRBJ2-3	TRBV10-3	AISESVLGGRTDTQY
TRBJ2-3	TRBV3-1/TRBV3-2	ASSQDSGGGQY
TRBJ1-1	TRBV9	ASSVDQMNTEAF
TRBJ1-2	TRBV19	ASGKGTGNYGYT
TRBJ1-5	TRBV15	ATSRDFAGGSQPQH
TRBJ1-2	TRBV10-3	AISESTGGAYGYT
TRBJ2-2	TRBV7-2	ASSLTGRNTGELF
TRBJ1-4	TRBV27	ASRGTGQNEKLF
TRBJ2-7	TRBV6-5	ASTPGLHTYEQY
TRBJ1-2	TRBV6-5	ASSYSGAYNYGYT
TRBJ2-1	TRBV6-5	ASSHSGGSNNEQF
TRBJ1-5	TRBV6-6	ASTGQGRNQPQH
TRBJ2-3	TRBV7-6	ASSLSSGRVGTDTQY
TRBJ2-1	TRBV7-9	ASSGRDRVSEQF
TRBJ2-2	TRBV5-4	ASSSAKGQTNTGELF
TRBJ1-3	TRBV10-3	AISAGGAGNTIY
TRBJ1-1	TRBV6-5	ASSQGVGEAF
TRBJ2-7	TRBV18	ASSPRLAGATNYEQY
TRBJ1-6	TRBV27	ASSEKGGSPLH
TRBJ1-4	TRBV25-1	ASRGGTGSTNEKLF
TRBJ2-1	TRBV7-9	ASSPVTVGAYGEQF
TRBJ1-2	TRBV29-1	SVVSGGDGYT
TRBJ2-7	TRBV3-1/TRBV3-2	ASSAQTGLVYEQY
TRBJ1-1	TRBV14	ASSQEWGRAEAF
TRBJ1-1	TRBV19	ASSTLDRPNTEAF
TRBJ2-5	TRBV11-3	ASSGSGGAQETQY
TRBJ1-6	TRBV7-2	ASSLVWTGDSPLH
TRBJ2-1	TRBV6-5	ASIGLAGGPNEQF
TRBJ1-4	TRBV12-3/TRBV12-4	ASSPQGSEKLF
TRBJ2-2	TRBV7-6	ASSRGQGTGELF
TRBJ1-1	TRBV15	ATSIRGDTEAF
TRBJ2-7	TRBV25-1	ASSVFRGNYEQY
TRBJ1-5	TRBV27	ASGRRQGNNQPQH
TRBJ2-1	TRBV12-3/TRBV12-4	ASSKAGYNEQF
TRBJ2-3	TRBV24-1	ATSDSRVSTDTQY
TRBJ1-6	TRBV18	ASSQLTRDTNSPLH
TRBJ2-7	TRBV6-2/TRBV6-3	ASSSLIGRGTYEQY
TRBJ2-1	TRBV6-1	ASSEDPGGRYNEQF
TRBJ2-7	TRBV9	ASSVGDRDHEQY
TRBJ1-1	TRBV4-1	ASSHHTGRLNTEAF
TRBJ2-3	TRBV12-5	ASGLATTSGSTDTQY
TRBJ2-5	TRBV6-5	ASSPGKTQY
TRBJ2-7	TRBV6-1	ASSDRPDSRGSEQY
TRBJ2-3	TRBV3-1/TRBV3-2	ASSQDQGRGGLRTDTQY